The rows below give T cell receptor beta chains drawn from one sample of a study of radiotherapy plus CTLA-4 blockade in lung cancer. Sequencing was performed with immunoSEQ multiplex PCR; in TCRdb, only in-frame clones are kept and a portion is missing. The table includes about 80,000 clones, more than 75% detected once. The sequencing here drew on peripheral blood, taken from a patient treated with radiotherapy plus ipilimumab. The receptors here all came from a human donor with non-small cell lung cancer who had stable disease on radiotherapy plus ipilimumab. Both conserved end residues are trimmed from each CDR3.

J: TRBJ2-1
V: TRBV29-1
CDR3: SVDRGLEQF

J: TRBJ2-4
V: TRBV9
CDR3: ASSATSGLAKNIQY

J: TRBJ1-6
V: TRBV27
CDR3: ASSYWVSGNSPLH

J: TRBJ1-5
V: TRBV2
CDR3: ASKHDNSNQPQH

J: TRBJ2-7
V: TRBV7-8
CDR3: ASSLALAVAYEQY

J: TRBJ1-2
V: TRBV4-2
CDR3: ASSQDPGRVLGYT

J: TRBJ2-5
V: TRBV5-1
CDR3: ASSLAKAVETQY

J: TRBJ2-7
V: TRBV2
CDR3: ASSEEAGSSYEQY

J: TRBJ2-2
V: TRBV10-2
CDR3: ASSESAGTNTGELF

J: TRBJ2-3
V: TRBV7-3
CDR3: ASSSRRAGGPDTQY

J: TRBJ1-2
V: TRBV4-2
CDR3: ASSQGSPSNYGYT

J: TRBJ2-7
V: TRBV19
CDR3: RRAGEQY

J: TRBJ1-6
V: TRBV7-3
CDR3: ASSRGQGRPLH

J: TRBJ2-5
V: TRBV29-1
CDR3: SVDLSETQY

J: TRBJ1-2
V: TRBV5-1
CDR3: ASSLSGYGYT

J: TRBJ2-1
V: TRBV7-3
CDR3: ASSSSLGQRGNHEQF

J: TRBJ2-3
V: TRBV28
CDR3: ASSEGTRHTDTQY

J: TRBJ2-3
V: TRBV5-1
CDR3: ASTRDYLSTDTQY

J: TRBJ1-1
V: TRBV5-1
CDR3: ASSPSRVFPEAF

J: TRBJ2-3
V: TRBV5-6
CDR3: ASSYVLAGGPTDTQY

J: TRBJ2-1
V: TRBV7-9
CDR3: ASSLVMDEQF

J: TRBJ1-4
V: TRBV30
CDR3: AWSRDRGTNEKLF

J: TRBJ2-3
V: TRBV30
CDR3: AWSTSFTSAHTDTQY

J: TRBJ2-7
V: TRBV13
CDR3: ASSLDYEQY

J: TRBJ2-7
V: TRBV28
CDR3: ASSSPGTLYEQY

J: TRBJ2-5
V: TRBV7-6
CDR3: ASSLARQTPQETQY

J: TRBJ2-5
V: TRBV28
CDR3: ASSLAGGTQY